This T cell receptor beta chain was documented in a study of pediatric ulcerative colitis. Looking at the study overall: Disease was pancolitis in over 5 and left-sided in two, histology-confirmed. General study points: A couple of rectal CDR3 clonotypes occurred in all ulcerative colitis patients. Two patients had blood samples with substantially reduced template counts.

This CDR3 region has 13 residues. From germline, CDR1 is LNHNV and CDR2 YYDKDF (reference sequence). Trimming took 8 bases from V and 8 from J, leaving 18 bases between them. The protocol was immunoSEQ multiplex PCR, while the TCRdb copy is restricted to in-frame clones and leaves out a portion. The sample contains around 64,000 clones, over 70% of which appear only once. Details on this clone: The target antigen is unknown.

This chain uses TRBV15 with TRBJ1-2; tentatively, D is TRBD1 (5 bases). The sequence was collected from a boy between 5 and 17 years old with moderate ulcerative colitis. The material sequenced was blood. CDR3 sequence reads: CATEGPGTRGYTF. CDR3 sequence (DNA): TGTGCCACCGAGGGCCCAGGGACGAGGGGCTACACCTTC.